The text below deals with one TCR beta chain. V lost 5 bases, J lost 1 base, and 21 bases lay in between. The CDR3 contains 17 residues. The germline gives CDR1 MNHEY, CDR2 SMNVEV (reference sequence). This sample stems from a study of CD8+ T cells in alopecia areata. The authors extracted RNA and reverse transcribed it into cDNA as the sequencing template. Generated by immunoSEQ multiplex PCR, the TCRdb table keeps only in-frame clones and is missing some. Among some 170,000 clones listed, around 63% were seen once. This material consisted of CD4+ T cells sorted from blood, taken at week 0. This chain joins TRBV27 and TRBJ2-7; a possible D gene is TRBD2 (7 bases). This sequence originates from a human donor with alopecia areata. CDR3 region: CASSPHSGASGSYEQYF. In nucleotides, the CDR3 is TGTGCCAGCAGTCCCCACTCGGGGGCTAGCGGATCCTACGAGCAGTACTTC.